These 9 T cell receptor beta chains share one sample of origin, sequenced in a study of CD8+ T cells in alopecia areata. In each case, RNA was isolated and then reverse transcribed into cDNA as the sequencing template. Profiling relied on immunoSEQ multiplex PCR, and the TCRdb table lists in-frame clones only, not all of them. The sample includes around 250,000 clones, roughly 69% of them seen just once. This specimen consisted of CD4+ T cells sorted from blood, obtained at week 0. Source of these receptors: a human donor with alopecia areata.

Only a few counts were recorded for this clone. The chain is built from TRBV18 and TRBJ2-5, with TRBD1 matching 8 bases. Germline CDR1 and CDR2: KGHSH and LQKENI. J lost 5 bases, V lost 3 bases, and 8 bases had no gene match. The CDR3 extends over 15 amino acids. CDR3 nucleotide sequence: TGTGCCAGCTCACCTCCGGGACAGGTTTGGGAGACCCAGTACTTC. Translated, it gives CASSPPGQVWETQYF.

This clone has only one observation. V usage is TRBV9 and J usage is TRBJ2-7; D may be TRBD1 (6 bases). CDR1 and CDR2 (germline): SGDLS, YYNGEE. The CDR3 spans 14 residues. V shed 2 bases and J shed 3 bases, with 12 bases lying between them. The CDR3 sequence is CASSVAGRGYEQYF. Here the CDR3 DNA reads TGTGCCAGCAGCGTGGCGGGCAGGGGCTACGAGCAGTACTTC.

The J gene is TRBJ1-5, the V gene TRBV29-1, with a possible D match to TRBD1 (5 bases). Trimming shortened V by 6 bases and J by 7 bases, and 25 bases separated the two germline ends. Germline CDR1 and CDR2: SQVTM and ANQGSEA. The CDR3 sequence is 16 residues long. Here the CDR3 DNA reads TGCAGCGTATCGACCCCCGGGACCCCGGGGAACCAGCCCCAGCATTTT. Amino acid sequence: CSVSTPGTPGNQPQHF.

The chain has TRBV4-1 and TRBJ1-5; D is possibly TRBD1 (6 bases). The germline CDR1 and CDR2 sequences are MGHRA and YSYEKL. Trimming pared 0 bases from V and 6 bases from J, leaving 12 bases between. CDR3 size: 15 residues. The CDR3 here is CASSQEGAVGQPQHF. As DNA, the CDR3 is TGCGCCAGCAGCCAAGAGGGGGCAGTGGGTCAGCCCCAGCATTTT.

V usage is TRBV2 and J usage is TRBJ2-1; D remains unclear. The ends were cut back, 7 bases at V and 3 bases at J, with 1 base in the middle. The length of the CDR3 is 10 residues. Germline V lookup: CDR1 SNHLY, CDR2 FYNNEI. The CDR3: CASNYNEQFF. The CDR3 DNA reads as TGTGCCAGCAACTACAATGAGCAGTTCTTC.

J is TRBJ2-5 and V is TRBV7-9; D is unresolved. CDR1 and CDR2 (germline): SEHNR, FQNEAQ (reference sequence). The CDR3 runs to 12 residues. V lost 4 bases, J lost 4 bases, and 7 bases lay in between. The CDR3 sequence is CASSSGLETQYF. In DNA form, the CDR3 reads TGTGCCAGCAGCTCTGGGTTAGAGACCCAGTACTTC.

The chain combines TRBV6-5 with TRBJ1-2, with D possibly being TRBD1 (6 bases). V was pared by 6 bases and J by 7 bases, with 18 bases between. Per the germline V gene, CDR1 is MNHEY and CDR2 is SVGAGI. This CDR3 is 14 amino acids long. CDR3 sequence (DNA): TGTGCCAGCAGGCCCTACAGGGAACAGGCTGGCTACACCTTC. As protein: CASRPYREQAGYTF.

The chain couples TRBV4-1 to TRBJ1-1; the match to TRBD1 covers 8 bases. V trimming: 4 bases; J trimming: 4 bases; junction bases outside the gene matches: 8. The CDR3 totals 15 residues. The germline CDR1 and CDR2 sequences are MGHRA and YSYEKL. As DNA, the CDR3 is TGCGCCAGCAGCCCAGAACAGGGGGGTTTCACTGAAGCTTTCTTT. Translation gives CASSPEQGGFTEAFF.

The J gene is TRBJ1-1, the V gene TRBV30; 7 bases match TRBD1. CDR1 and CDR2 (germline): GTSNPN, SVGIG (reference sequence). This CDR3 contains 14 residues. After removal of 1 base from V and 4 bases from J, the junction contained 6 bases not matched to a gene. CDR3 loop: CAWSATAGGTEAFF. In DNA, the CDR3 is TGTGCCTGGAGTGCTACCGCAGGGGGCACTGAAGCTTTCTTT.